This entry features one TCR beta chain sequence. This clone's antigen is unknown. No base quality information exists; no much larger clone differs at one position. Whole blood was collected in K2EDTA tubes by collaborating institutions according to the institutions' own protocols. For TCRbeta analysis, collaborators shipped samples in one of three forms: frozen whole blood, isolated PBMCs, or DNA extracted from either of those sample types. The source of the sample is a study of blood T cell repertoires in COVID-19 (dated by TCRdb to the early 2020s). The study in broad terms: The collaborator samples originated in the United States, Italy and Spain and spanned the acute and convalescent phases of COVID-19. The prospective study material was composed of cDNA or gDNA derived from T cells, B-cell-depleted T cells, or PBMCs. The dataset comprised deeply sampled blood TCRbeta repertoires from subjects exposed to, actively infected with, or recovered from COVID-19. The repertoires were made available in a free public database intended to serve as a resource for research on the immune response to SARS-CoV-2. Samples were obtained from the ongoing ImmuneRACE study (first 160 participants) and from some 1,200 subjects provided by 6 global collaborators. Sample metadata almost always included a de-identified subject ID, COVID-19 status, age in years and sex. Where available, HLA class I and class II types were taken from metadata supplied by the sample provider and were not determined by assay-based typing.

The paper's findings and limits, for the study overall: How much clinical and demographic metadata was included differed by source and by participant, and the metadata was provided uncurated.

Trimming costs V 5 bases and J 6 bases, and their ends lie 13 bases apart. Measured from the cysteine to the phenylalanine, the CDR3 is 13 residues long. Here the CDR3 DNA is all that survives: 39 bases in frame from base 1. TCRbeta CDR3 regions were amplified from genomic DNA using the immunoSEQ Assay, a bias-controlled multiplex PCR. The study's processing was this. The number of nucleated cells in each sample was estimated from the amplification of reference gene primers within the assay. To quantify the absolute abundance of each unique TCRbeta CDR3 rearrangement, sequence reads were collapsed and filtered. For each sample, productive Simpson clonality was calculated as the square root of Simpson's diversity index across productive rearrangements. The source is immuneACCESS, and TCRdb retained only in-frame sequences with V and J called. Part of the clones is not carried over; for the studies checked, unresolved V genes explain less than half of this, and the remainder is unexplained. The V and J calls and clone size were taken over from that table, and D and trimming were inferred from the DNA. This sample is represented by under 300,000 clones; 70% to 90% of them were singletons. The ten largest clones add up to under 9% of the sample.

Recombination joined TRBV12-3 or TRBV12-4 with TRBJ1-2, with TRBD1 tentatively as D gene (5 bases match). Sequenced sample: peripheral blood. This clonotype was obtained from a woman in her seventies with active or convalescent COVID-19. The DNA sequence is TGTGCCAGCAGTCCTGGGGCAGGGCATGGCTACACCTTC. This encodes CASSPGAGHGYTF.